This TCR beta chain was recorded in a study of T cells in Graves' hyperthyroidism and ophthalmopathy. Authors of the study amplified TCR beta CDR3 regions from RNA transcripts. Initially, a first-round RT-PCR of the TCR CDR3 employed the HTBI primer set. TCRdb redid the calling of the multiplex PCR reads with MiXCR, one entry per CDR3 protein. The sample shows hundreds of thousands of distinct CDR3 sequences, 20% to 30% of them seen only once. Between the trimmed V and J ends, which lost 6 bases and 4 bases, there was a span of 15 bases. Germline assignment: CDR1 MDHEN and CDR2 SYDVKM. CDR3 length: 14 amino acids. There are many counts of this clonotype. Subjects aged 18 to 65 presented with newly diagnosed hyperthyroidism of less than 2 months' duration. Together with thyroid ultrasound, orbital computed tomography, serum thyroxine and TRAb, clinical symptoms were used for diagnoses. Using around 10 ml of fresh peripheral blood, PBMCs were prepared.

The origin of this receptor is a man in his forties or fifties with Graves' hyperthyroidism that later progressed to Graves' ophthalmopathy. V and J are TRBV28 and TRBJ1-1; perhaps TRBD1 as D (5 bases). The sample comprised blood. CDR3: CASSPGTFFTEAFF. The CDR3 DNA follows: TGTGCCAGCAGCCCAGGGACCTTTTTCACTGAAGCTTTCTTT.